The present entry profiles one TCR beta chain with its context. Its antigen remains unknown. This entry belongs to a study of CD8+ T cells in alopecia areata. The overall study: Among treated patients, oral tofacitinib was administered at 5 to 10 mg twice daily.

Treatment reported: oral pan-JAK inhibitor, 5-10 mg twice daily. Lesional scalp punch biopsies and peripheral blood were collected from alopecia areata patients. Study observations and caveats: Among the top 100, expanded CD8+ clones, as well as scalp clonality, were significantly decreased by tofacitinib.

cDNA reverse transcribed from extracted RNA served as the sequencing template. Generated by immunoSEQ multiplex PCR, the TCRdb table keeps only in-frame clones and is missing some. Here the sample spans about 260,000 clones, about 62% being singletons. The CDR3 loop spans 14 amino acids. Germline CDR1 and CDR2: SGHNT and YYREEE (reference sequence). V was shortened by 4 bases and J by 4 bases, with 14 bases between the two germline ends. The material sequenced was CD4+ T cells sorted from blood, taken at roughly week 52, from a patient treated with tofacitinib. The clonotype originates from a human donor with alopecia areata. This chain connects TRBV5-4 to TRBJ1-1, with a possible D match to TRBD1 (5 bases). This CDR3 is CASSTRGLGTEAFF. The CDR3 DNA reads TGTGCCAGCAGCACCCGGGGCCTAGGCACTGAAGCTTTCTTT. The complete variable domain, with remaining parts taken from reference TRBV5-4 and TRBJ1-1, reads ETGVTQSPTHLIKTRGQQVTLRCSSQSGHNTVSWYQQALGQGPQFIFQYYREEENGRGNFPPRFSGLQFPNYSSELNVNALELDDSALYLCASSTRGLGTEAFFGQGTRLTVV.